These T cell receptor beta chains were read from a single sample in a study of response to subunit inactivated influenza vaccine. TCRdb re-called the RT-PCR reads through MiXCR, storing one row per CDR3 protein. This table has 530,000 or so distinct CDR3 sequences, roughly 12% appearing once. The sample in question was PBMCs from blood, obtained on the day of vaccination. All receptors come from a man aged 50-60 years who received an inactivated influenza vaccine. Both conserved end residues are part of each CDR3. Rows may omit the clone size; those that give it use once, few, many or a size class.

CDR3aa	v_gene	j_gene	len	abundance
CAIGERGFGTEAFF	TRBV10-3	TRBJ1-1	14	many
CASTPGTSGMVQYF	TRBV10-2	TRBJ2-5	14	many
CASSPDRGPNEQFF	TRBV11-2	TRBJ2-1	14	.
CASSFSSGEYNEQFF	TRBV5-6	TRBJ2-1	15	.
CSASPTGGRTYEQYF	TRBV20-1	TRBJ2-7	15	.
CASRIAGAGNTEAFF	TRBV5-1	TRBJ1-1	15	.
CASSRRVGDGYTF	TRBV12-3/TRBV12-4	TRBJ1-2	13	many
CASSLASHETQYF	TRBV7-9	TRBJ2-5	13	.
CAWRATGAREQYF	TRBV30	TRBJ2-7	13	.
CASSLAGVSGNTIYF	TRBV5-6	TRBJ1-3	15	.
CASSPDRGYSYEQYF	TRBV4-3	TRBJ2-7	15	few
CASNPSSRRQGRYEQFF	TRBV11-2	TRBJ2-1	17	few
CASGSGGASYEQYF	TRBV4-2	TRBJ2-7	14	.
CASSRDRGRPDEKLFF	TRBV5-1	TRBJ1-4	16	many
CASSGWTGTLAKNIQYF	TRBV12-3/TRBV12-4	TRBJ2-4	17	many
CATFRLPPYNEQFF	TRBV7-9	TRBJ2-1	14	.
CSVEEPNEQFF	TRBV29-1	TRBJ2-1	11	few
CASSLTLGTMPPETQYF	TRBV5-6	TRBJ2-5	17	.
CSVEGTGSPAETQYF	TRBV29-1	TRBJ2-5	15	.
CASRGAASGNTIYF	TRBV7-9	TRBJ1-3	14	.
CASSYSDRGGETQYF	TRBV6-2/TRBV6-3	TRBJ2-5	15	few
CASGRVGGNEQFF	TRBV12-3/TRBV12-4	TRBJ2-1	13	.
CASSFRLAGALTKNIQYF	TRBV12-3/TRBV12-4	TRBJ2-4	18	few
CASSLVGLPEAFF	TRBV7-2	TRBJ1-1	13	.
CASLIVGFTEAFF	TRBV7-2	TRBJ1-1	13	.
CASSKGQGAYGSTDTQYF	TRBV5-1	TRBJ2-3	18	few
CASRGTRNTGELFF	TRBV6-1	TRBJ2-2	14	few
CSASGESGYEQYF	TRBV20-1	TRBJ2-7	13	few
CASSMTSGSEQYF	TRBV14	TRBJ2-7	13	few
CASSLSSGKGYTF	TRBV12-3/TRBV12-4	TRBJ1-2	13	few
CSAISLLSGANVLTF	TRBV20-1	TRBJ2-6	15	few
CSVGGQGFNEQFF	TRBV29-1	TRBJ2-1	13	.
CASSGRGRGAYTEAFF	TRBV7-9	TRBJ1-1	16	few
CASSQGSGPYNEQFF	TRBV5-1	TRBJ2-1	15	.
CASSLSRAGDEAFF	TRBV5-1	TRBJ1-1	14	many